This TCR beta chain was found in a study of blood T cell repertoires in COVID-19. Overall study: PBMCs, B-cell-depleted T cells, or T cells provided the cDNA or gDNA that made up the material.

Measured with immunoSEQ multiplex PCR; TCRdb has only the in-frame clones, and not every one. Among about 240,000 clones listed, approximately 86% were seen once. The source is a woman in her 30s who had recovered from COVID-19. Material: peripheral blood.

The CDR3 is CASSWGLAGGPANNEQFF. CDR3 sequence (DNA): TGCGCCAGCAGCTGGGGACTAGCGGGGGGGCCGGCTAACAATGAGCAGTTCTTC. The chain uses TRBV5-1 and TRBJ2-1; 16 bases align to TRBD2. Trimming took 3 bases from V and 5 from J; bases not matched to a gene: 8. There are 18 residues in the CDR3. In germline, CDR1 is SGHRS, CDR2 YFSETQ.